These 28 T cell receptor beta chains came from one sample sequenced in a study of T cell responses to AZD1222 COVID-19 vaccine. Data came from immunoSEQ multiplex PCR; TCRdb stores just in-frame clones and leaves some out. The sample includes about 130,000 clones, approximately 90% of them seen just once. This specimen consisted of peripheral blood, obtained on day 0 of AZD1222 vaccination. These TCRs come from an adult in good health.

This clone has just a few counts. The chain has TRBV30 and TRBJ1-2, with 7 nucleotides matching TRBD1. V was clipped by 5 bases and J by 6 bases; unmatched bases: 9. This CDR3 comprises 13 residues. Germline V gene sequence: CDR1 GTSNPN, CDR2 SVGIG (reference sequence). CDR3 amino acids: CAWPRQGGDGYTF. CDR3 in DNA: TGTGCCTGGCCTCGACAGGGAGGGGATGGCTACACCTTC. The full variable domain, with the rest looked up from reference TRBV30 and TRBJ1-2, is SQTIHQWPATLVQPVGSPLSLECTVEGTSNPNLYWYRQAAGRGLQLLFYSVGIGQISSEVPQNLSASRPQDRQFILSSKKLLLSDSGFYLCAWPRQGGDGYTFGSGTRLTVV.

This chain joins TRBV6-2 or TRBV6-3 and TRBJ1-1; unclear D gene. V was shortened by 5 bases and J by 0 bases, with 13 bases between the two germline ends. The CDR3 is 15 amino acids. CDR1 and CDR2 (germline): MNHEY, SVGEGT. The CDR3 DNA reads TGTGCCAGCAGTCCGACGGAGAGGGTGAACACTGAAGCTTTCTTT. Amino acids: CASSPTERVNTEAFF.

V and J are TRBV25-1 and TRBJ1-3; D gene unclear. Germline values: CDR1 MGHDK, CDR2 SYGVNS. Trimming took 8 bases from V and 0 from J, leaving 11 bases between them. The CDR3 runs 14 residues. The CDR3 protein is CASAPFSSGNTIYF. The CDR3 DNA reads TGTGCCAGCGCCCCTTTCAGCTCTGGAAACACCATATATTTT.

The chain carries TRBV27 and TRBJ1-1; weak D call: TRBD1 (5 bases). The CDR3 loop spans 15 amino acids. Per germline, CDR1 MNHEY and CDR2 SMNVEV (reference sequence). The V end lost 8 bases, the J end lost 4 bases, and 20 bases lay between the germline ends. The CDR3 nucleotides read TGTGCCAGCGGCCCATGGGGGAAGTACGGCACTGAAGCTTTCTTT. This translates into CASGPWGKYGTEAFF.

J is TRBJ2-5 and V is TRBV5-1, with 9 positions matching TRBD1. The CDR3 extends over 16 amino acids. The germline V gene has CDR1 SGHRS and CDR2 YFSETQ. Losses at the gene ends were 2 bases for V and 5 bases for J; bases not matched to a gene: 10. The CDR3: CASSLRGTGGMETQYF. In nucleotides, the CDR3 is TGCGCCAGCAGCTTAAGGGGAACAGGGGGCATGGAGACCCAGTACTTC.

The rearrangement links TRBV11-2 to TRBJ2-7; 11 bases agree with TRBD2. V was pared by 8 bases and J by 5 bases, with 11 bases of the junction left unmatched. Per germline, CDR1 SGHAT and CDR2 FQNNGV. The CDR3 consists of 15 residues. This CDR3 reads CASGPGPGLADEQYF. CDR3 in DNA: TGTGCCAGCGGACCGGGACCGGGACTAGCGGACGAGCAGTACTTC. Variable domain in full (rest from reference TRBV11-2 and TRBJ2-7): EAGVAQSPRYKIIEKRQSVAFWCNPISGHATLYWYQQILGQGPKLLIQFQNNGVVDDSQLPKDRFSAERLKGVDSTLKIQPAKLEDSAVYLCASGPGPGLADEQYFGPGTRLTVT.

This sequence joins TRBV27 and TRBJ2-7; 7 nucleotides agree with TRBD2. V shed 8 bases, J shed 3 bases, and the junction held 10 bases outside the gene matches. CDR1 is MNHEY, CDR2 SMNVEV, per germline (reference sequence). The CDR3 length is 14 residues. The CDR3 reads CASSPAVAGYEQYF. DNA for the CDR3: TGTGCCAGCTCACCCGCCGTAGCGGGCTACGAGCAGTACTTC.

The genes are TRBV28 and TRBJ2-5; 7 bases are a match to TRBD1. Germline V gives CDR1 MDHEN, CDR2 SYDVKM. This CDR3 is 15 amino acids long. Trimming at V came to 6 bases and at J to 5 bases, leaving 12 bases not matched to a gene. The CDR3 loop is CASSTIQGVEETQYF. The CDR3 DNA follows: TGTGCCAGCAGCACCATCCAGGGGGTCGAGGAGACCCAGTACTTC.

The chain combines TRBV12-3 or TRBV12-4 with TRBJ1-2, with 8 bases identical to TRBD1. V was pared by 5 bases and J by 8 bases, with 4 bases of the junction left unmatched. This CDR3 comprises 12 residues. The CDR3 is CASSQWTGGYTF. In DNA, the CDR3 is TGTGCCAGCAGTCAGTGGACAGGGGGCTACACCTTC.

This chain joins TRBV5-8 and TRBJ1-2, with 9 bases matching TRBD1. The CDR3 runs 14 residues. CDR1 SGHTS and CDR2 YDEGEE come from the germline V gene. The V segment lost 4 bases and the J segment 7 bases; nucleotides outside the gene matches: 8. The CDR3 DNA sequence: TGTGCCAGCAGCCAGATACAGGGGGCCCGTGGCTACACCTTC. This codes for CASSQIQGARGYTF.

The V gene is TRBV3-1 (or the pseudogene TRBV3-2), the J gene TRBJ2-4; no clear D. The CDR3 sequence is 13 residues long. Trimming took 0 bases from V and 6 from J, leaving 6 bases between them. CDR1 and CDR2 from the germline V gene are LGHDT and YNNKEL (reference sequence). CDR3 protein: CASSQDPVNIQYF. The CDR3 DNA sequence: TGTGCCAGCAGCCAAGATCCCGTAAACATTCAGTACTTC.

This chain connects TRBV6-2 or TRBV6-3 to TRBJ2-7, with D possibly TRBD1 on 6 matching bases. V was cut by 5 bases and J by 1 base, with 18 bases left in between. This CDR3 comprises 16 residues. In germline, CDR1 is MNHEY, CDR2 SVGEGT. The CDR3 reads CASSPQRQVTSYEQYF. CDR3 sequence (DNA): TGTGCCAGCAGTCCACAGAGACAGGTTACTTCCTACGAGCAGTACTTC.

The chain links TRBV6-6 to TRBJ1-1; D may be TRBD1 (6 bases). V was clipped by 5 bases and J by 1 base, with 20 bases between them. The CDR3 contains 17 residues. Germline CDR1 reads MNHNY; CDR2 reads SVGAGI (reference sequence). The CDR3 loop reads CASSLPIKTGTNTEAFF. The DNA of the CDR3 is TGTGCCAGCAGTCTTCCGATTAAAACAGGGACGAACACTGAAGCTTTCTTT.

The chain recombines TRBV6-5 with TRBJ1-4, with TRBD1 as a possible D gene (6 bases). The ends were cut back, 9 bases at V and 5 bases at J, with 7 bases in the middle. The CDR3 contains 11 residues. Per germline, CDR1 MNHEY and CDR2 SVGAGI. The CDR3 DNA is TGTGCCAGTCAGGGGAATGAAAAACTGTTTTTT. It yields the protein CASQGNEKLFF.

The chain carries TRBV23-1 and TRBJ2-6; 7 nucleotides agree with TRBD1. TRBV23-1 is classed as an ORF, of uncertain function. V was clipped by 7 bases and J by 3 bases; unmatched bases: 6. CDR3 length: 15 residues. The CDR3, as DNA: TGCGCCAGCAAGACAGGGAGTGGTGGGGCCAACGTCCTGACTTTC. This encodes CASKTGSGGANVLTF.

The chain combines TRBV19 with TRBJ1-6; maybe TRBD1 (5 bases). CDR1 and CDR2 (germline): LNHDA, SQIVND (reference sequence). Trimming removed 11 bases at V and 7 bases at J, with 15 bases between. The CDR3 has 13 residues. This chain's CDR3 is CAGNRKGNSPLHF. CDR3 DNA sequence: TGTGCCGGAAACAGGAAGGGGAATTCACCCCTCCACTTT.

The rearrangement uses TRBV20-1 and TRBJ2-1, with D hard to call. The CDR3 loop spans 15 amino acids. Germline V gives CDR1 DFQATT, CDR2 SNEGSKA (reference sequence). Trimming cost V 3 bases and J 0 bases, with 12 bases left between them. The CDR3 reads CSASQALASYNEQFF. The CDR3 DNA is TGCAGTGCTAGTCAAGCCCTGGCCTCCTACAATGAGCAGTTCTTC.

This clone is a singleton in its sample. The gene calls are TRBV7-2 and TRBJ2-2; 8 bases match TRBD2. The CDR3 runs 15 residues. Germline-derived CDR1 and CDR2 are SGHTA and FQGNSA. V gave up 5 bases and J gave up 5 bases; unmatched junction bases: 7. CDR3 residues: CASSVSGKSTGELFF. The CDR3 nucleotides read TGTGCCAGCAGCGTTAGCGGGAAGTCGACCGGGGAGCTGTTTTTT.

The chain couples TRBV5-4 to TRBJ2-7, with no clear D. The CDR3 runs to 13 residues. Germline CDR1 reads SGHNT; CDR2 reads YYREEE (reference sequence). V gave up 0 bases and J gave up 6 bases, with 10 bases separating them. CDR3 amino acids: CASSLGVEAEQYF. The CDR3 region has the DNA TGTGCCAGCAGCTTGGGGGTCGAGGCCGAGCAGTACTTC.

The chain is built from TRBV3-1 (or the pseudogene TRBV3-2) and TRBJ2-5; TRBD2 agrees at 11 bases. V trimming: 4 bases; J trimming: 2 bases; junction bases outside the gene matches: 9. The CDR3 totals 17 residues. CDR1 and CDR2 from the germline V gene are LGHDT and YNNKEL (reference sequence). The CDR3 sequence: CASSPGLAGVRQETQYF. CDR3 DNA: TGTGCCAGCAGCCCCGGACTAGCGGGTGTCCGACAAGAGACCCAGTACTTC.

The rearrangement uses TRBV24-1 and TRBJ2-1; 8 bases align to TRBD2. Germline CDR1 is KGHDR and CDR2 is SFDVKD. This CDR3 comprises 13 residues. With V trimmed by 10 bases and J by 4 bases, 5 bases remained unmatched. CDR3 bases: TGTGCCACTGGGGCTAGCGGGTACAATGAGCAGTTCTTC. Protein: CATGASGYNEQFF.

The J gene is TRBJ2-5, the V gene TRBV7-7, with 7 bases aligning to TRBD2. The J segment lost 3 bases and the V segment lost 5 bases, leaving 12 bases of the junction unmatched. The CDR3 is 16 amino acids. The germline V gene encodes CDR1 SSHAT and CDR2 FNYEAQ (reference sequence). CDR3 bases: TGTGCCAGCAGCCCCACCCGGGCGGGAGTAGAAGAGACCCAGTACTTC. As protein: CASSPTRAGVEETQYF.

There are a few counts of this clone. This chain joins TRBV2 and TRBJ2-7, with 13 bases that match TRBD2. CDR1 SNHLY and CDR2 FYNNEI come from the germline V gene. The CDR3 sequence is 14 residues long. V dropped 4 bases and J dropped 5; count of bases not matched to a gene: 2. The CDR3 region is CASSGTSGRNEQYF. The CDR3, as DNA: TGTGCCAGCAGTGGGACTAGCGGGAGAAACGAGCAGTACTTC.

The chain combines TRBV12-3 or TRBV12-4 with TRBJ1-2; D gene ambiguous. The V end was cut by 1 base, the J end by 8 bases, with 11 bases between. The CDR3 runs to 13 residues. CDR3 nucleotide sequence: TGTGCCAGCAGTTTAGGGGCCCTAGGGGGCTACACCTTC. Amino acid sequence: CASSLGALGGYTF.

In nucleotides, the CDR3 is TGTGCCAGTAGTCGCAGACCTAACACTGAAGCTTTCTTT. It translates to CASSRRPNTEAFF. The chain is built from TRBV19 and TRBJ1-1; no reliable D call. V lost 5 bases to trimming and J lost 2 bases, with 9 bases between them. CDR1 LNHDA and CDR2 SQIVND come from the germline V gene (reference sequence). This CDR3 is built from 13 residues.

The CDR3 bases are TGCGCCAGCAGCTTGTTGATGGGTCCTAGTACCGGGGAGCTGTTTTTT. It specifies CASSLLMGPSTGELFF. The chain combines TRBV5-1 with TRBJ2-2, with D unresolved. This CDR3 contains 16 residues. Looked up from germline, CDR1 is SGHRS and CDR2 is YFSETQ. V dropped 1 base and J dropped 5 bases, with 15 bases sitting between them.

This clone was seen once. CDR3 in amino acids: CAWTNGTSGRDEQFF. The CDR3, as DNA: TGTGCCTGGACTAACGGGACTAGCGGGAGGGATGAGCAGTTCTTC. V usage is TRBV30 and J usage is TRBJ2-1; 16 positions agree with TRBD2. V dropped 4 bases and J dropped 8; count of bases not matched to a gene: 5. The CDR3 is 15 residues long. Germline values: CDR1 GTSNPN, CDR2 SVGIG (reference sequence). The variable domain in full, with the rest retrieved from reference TRBV30 and TRBJ2-1, is SQTIHQWPATLVQPVGSPLSLECTVEGTSNPNLYWYRQAAGRGLQLLFYSVGIGQISSEVPQNLSASRPQDRQFILSSKKLLLSDSGFYLCAWTNGTSGRDEQFFGPGTRLTVL.

The chain has TRBV5-5 and TRBJ2-3, with a tentative D call TRBD2 (6 bases). The CDR3 sequence is 14 residues long. CDR1 SGHKS and CDR2 YYEKEE come from the germline V gene (reference sequence). Trimming left V 5 bases short and J 3 bases short, with 13 bases between. Here the CDR3 DNA reads TGTGCCAGCAGGCAGGGAGGAGGGACAGATACGCAGTATTTT. This codes for CASRQGGGTDTQYF.